This T cell receptor beta chain was obtained from a study of CD8+CD57+ T cells in acquired aplastic anemia. Across the study: When averaged, DNA from sorted CD4+ and CD8+ cells came to 3.2 ug.

V gave up 0 bases and J gave up 5 bases, with 8 bases separating them. This CDR3 contains 13 residues. Germline V CDR1 and CDR2: ENHRY, SYGVKD. Findings and caveats of the study: Patients and controls were not found to differ significantly in CD8+ Simpson's diversity.

Genomic DNA provided the template from which TCR beta VDJ and CDR3 profiles were obtained. One entry per CDR3 protein results from TCRdb running MiXCR on the reads. The sample holds 200,000 or so distinct CDR3 sequences, about half seen once. Individuals selected for sequencing had exhibited CD8+CD57+ cell expansion on flow cytometry. There were no patients without severe acquired aplastic anemia. The study sampled blood from patients who had received no therapy. Regarding this clonotype: Its antigen is unidentified.

The clonotype originates from a human donor with aplastic anemia. The source material was sorted CD4+, CD8+, or CD8+CD57+ T cells (not recorded which) from PBMCs. The chain recombines TRBV10-3 with TRBJ2-7; no reliable D call. The CDR3 sequence: CAISESSNNEQYF. The CDR3, as DNA: TGTGCCATCAGTGAGTCATCAAACAACGAGCAGTACTTC.